This TCR beta chain was recorded in a study of beta chain features in type 1 diabetes. The authors sorted CD4+ naive, central memory, regulatory and stem cell-like memory cells via CD45RO/CCR7/CD25/CD127/CD95/CD27. Regarding this clone: Antigen: not known.

Every isolated RNA sample was fully reverse transcribed, so sequencing captured expressed TCRB transcripts. Only in-frame clones appear in the TCRdb table, and some are missing; sequencing was by immunoSEQ multiplex PCR. The sample records about 30,000 clones, 56% being singletons. The CDR3 sequence is 15 residues long. The germline V and J ends were trimmed by 3 bases and 6 bases, with 18 bases remaining between them. The germline CDR1 and CDR2 sequences are MDHEN and SYDVKM. Study results and limitations: Moderate but significant shortening of TCRB CDR3s was recorded in all four CD4+ subsets from Type 1 diabetes patients. A closer apparent resemblance between naive, central memory and Treg TCRB repertoires was seen in patients than in healthy donors. A potential influence of HLA type upon TCRB rearrangement remained unresolved herein.

This chain joins TRBV28 and TRBJ2-7; D is perhaps TRBD1 (5 bases). The source material was Tregs from blood. The sequence was collected from a woman aged 18-29 years with type 1 diabetes. As DNA, the CDR3 is TGTGCCAGCAGTTTCCCCGCTGCAGGGTTGGGCGAGCAGTACTTC. It translates to CASSFPAAGLGEQYF.